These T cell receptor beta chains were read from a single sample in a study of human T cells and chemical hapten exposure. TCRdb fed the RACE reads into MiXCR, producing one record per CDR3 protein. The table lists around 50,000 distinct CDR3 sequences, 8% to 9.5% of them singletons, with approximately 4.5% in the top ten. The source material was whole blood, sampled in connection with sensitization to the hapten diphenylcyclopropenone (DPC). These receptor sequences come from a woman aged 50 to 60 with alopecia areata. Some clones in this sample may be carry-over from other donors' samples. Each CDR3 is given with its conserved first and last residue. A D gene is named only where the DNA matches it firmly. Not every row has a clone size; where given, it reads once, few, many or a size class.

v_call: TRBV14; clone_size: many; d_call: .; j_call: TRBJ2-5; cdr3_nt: TGTGCCAGCAGCGCGTGGAGGGGGGCCCAAGAGACCCAGTACTTC; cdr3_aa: CASSAWRGAQETQYF
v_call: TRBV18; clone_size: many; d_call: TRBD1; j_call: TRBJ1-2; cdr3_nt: TGTGCCAGCTCGCGGACAGGGGAGAGGTATGGCTACACCTTC; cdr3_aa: CASSRTGERYGYTF
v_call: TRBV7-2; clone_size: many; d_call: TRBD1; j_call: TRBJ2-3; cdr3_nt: TGTGCCAGCAGCCCCGGGACAGCCACAGATACGCAGTATTTT; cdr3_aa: CASSPGTATDTQYF
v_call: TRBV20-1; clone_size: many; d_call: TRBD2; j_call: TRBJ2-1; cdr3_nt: TGCAGTGCTAGAGATGTTCTAGCGGGAGCCCCCAATGAGCAGTTCTTC; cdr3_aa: CSARDVLAGAPNEQFF
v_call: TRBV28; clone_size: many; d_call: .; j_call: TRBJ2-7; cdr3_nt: TGTGCCAGCAGTTCGAGTCACGAGCAGTACTTC; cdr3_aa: CASSSSHEQYF
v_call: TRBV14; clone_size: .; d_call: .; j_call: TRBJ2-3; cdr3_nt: TGTGCCAGCAGCCAATCAGGGGCAGATACGCAGTATTTT; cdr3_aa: CASSQSGADTQYF
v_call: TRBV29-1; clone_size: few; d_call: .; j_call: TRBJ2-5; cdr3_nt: TGCAGCGTTGCGGGTGTCCGGGGCAGCCGGGGAGAGACCCAGTACTTC; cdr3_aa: CSVAGVRGSRGETQYF
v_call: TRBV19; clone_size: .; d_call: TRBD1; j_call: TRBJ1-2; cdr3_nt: TGTGCCAGTAGTACTCCCAAGGGGCAGGGGGCTTTGGATGGCTACACCTTC; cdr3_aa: CASSTPKGQGALDGYTF
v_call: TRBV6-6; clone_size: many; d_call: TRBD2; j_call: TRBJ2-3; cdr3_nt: TGTGCCAGCAGTTACTCTGCGGGAGCGGCAGATACGCAGTATTTT; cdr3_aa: CASSYSAGAADTQYF
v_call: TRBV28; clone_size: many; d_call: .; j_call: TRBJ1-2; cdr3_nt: TGTGCCAGCAGTCTAGCAGAGGTGACCCTCGGGGGCTACACCTTC; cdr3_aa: CASSLAEVTLGGYTF
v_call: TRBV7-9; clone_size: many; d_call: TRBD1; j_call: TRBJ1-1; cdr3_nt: TGTGCCAGCAGCCCCTTCGGAGGAGGGGGCAGGAACACTGAAGCTTTCTTT; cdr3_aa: CASSPFGGGGRNTEAFF
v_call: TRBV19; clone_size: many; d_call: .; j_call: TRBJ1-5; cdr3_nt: TGTGCCAGTAGTAATACAGGCACCATGTATAGCAATCAGCCCCAGCATTTT; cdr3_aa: CASSNTGTMYSNQPQHF
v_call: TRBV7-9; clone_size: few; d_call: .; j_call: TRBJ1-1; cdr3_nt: TGTGCCAGCAGCTTAACCGGTGGACCTCTGACTGAAGCTTTCTTT; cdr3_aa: CASSLTGGPLTEAFF
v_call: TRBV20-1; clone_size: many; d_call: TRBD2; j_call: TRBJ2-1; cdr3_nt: TGCAGTGCTAGCCCCGCTAGCGGGAGTTTGAATGAGCAGTTCTTC; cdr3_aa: CSASPASGSLNEQFF
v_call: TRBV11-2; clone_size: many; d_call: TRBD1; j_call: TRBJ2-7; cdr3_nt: TGTGCCAGCAGCCCGACGACAGGGTCCTACGAGCAGTACTTC; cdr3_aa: CASSPTTGSYEQYF
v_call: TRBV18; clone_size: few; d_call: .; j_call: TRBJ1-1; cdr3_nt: TGTGCCAGCTCACCAGTTACCCTTCCCCTCGCGGACACTGAAGCTTTCTTT; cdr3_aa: CASSPVTLPLADTEAFF
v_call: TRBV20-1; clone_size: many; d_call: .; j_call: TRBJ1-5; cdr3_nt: TGCAGTGCTAGAGGGCAGGGGACGGGGAATCAGCCCCAGCATTTT; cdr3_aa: CSARGQGTGNQPQHF
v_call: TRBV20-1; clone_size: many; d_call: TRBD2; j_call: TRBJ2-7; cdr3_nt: TGCAGTGCTAAAAAGGGACTAGCGGGAGACTCCTACGAGCAGTACTTC; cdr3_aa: CSAKKGLAGDSYEQYF
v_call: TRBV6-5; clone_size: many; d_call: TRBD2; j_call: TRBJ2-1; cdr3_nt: TGTGCCAGCAGTTTGGGGACTAGCGGCAATAATGAGCAGTTCTTC; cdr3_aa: CASSLGTSGNNEQFF
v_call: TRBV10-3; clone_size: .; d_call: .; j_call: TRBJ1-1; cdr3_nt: TGTGCCATCAGTGGGGGGCAGGGGTCTGAAGCTTTCTTT; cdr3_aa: CAISGGQGSEAFF
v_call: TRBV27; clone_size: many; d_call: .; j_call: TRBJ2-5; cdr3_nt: TGTGCCAGCAGCCGGGGGTATCCAGAGACCCAGTACTTC; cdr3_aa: CASSRGYPETQYF
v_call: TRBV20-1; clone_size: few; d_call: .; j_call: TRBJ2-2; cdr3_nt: TGCAGTGCTAGAGATCTTCAGGCTCTGCGGACCGGGGAGCTGTTTTTT; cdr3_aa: CSARDLQALRTGELFF
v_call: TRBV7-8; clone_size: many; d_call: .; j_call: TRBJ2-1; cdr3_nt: TGTGCCAGCAGCTTAAGCGGTTACAATGAGCAGTTCTTC; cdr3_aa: CASSLSGYNEQFF
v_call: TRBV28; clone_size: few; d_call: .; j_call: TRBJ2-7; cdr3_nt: TGTGCCAGCAGCCCAGCGGGCAGGGCCTACGAGCAGTACTTC; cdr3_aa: CASSPAGRAYEQYF
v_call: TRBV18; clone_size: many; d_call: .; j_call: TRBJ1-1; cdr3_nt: TGTGCCAGCTCACCGTTACAGGGCAAGAACACTGAAGCTTTCTTT; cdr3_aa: CASSPLQGKNTEAFF
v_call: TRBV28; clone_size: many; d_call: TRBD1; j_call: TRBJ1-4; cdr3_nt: TGTGCCAGCAGGGTCATCGGGACAGCTAATGAAAAACTGTTTTTT; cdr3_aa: CASRVIGTANEKLFF
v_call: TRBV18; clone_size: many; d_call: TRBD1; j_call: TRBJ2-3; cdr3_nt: TGTGCCAGCGCCGATGTCGCGACAGGGGTTGTAGATACGCAGTATTTT; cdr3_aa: CASADVATGVVDTQYF
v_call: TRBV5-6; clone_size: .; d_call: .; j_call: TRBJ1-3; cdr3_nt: TGTGCCAGCAGCGGCCGAGGCAGGTCTGGAAACACCATATATTTT; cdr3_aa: CASSGRGRSGNTIYF
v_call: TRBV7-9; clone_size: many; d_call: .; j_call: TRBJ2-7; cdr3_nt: TGTGCCAGCAGCCCCTTCGAAGGAGCGCCCTACGAGCAGTACTTC; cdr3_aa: CASSPFEGAPYEQYF
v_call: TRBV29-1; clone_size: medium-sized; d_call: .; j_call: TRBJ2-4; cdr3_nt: TGCAGCGCCAGAATCCAGGGTTTAGCCAAAAACATTCAGTACTTC; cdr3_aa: CSARIQGLAKNIQYF
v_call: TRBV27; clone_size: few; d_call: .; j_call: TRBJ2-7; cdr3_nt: TGTGCCAGCATTGTATGGGGCTACGAGCAGTACTTC; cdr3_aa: CASIVWGYEQYF
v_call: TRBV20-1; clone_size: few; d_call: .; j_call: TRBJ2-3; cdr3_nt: TGCAGTGCTGGAGTCAGGGAAATGGGCACAGATACGCAGTATTTT; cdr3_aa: CSAGVREMGTDTQYF
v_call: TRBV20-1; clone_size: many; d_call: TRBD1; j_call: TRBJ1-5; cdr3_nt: TGCAGTGCTATCAGACAGGGGGCAGGCAATCAGCCCCAGCATTTT; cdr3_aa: CSAIRQGAGNQPQHF
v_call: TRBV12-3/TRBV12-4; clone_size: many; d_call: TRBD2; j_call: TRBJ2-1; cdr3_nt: TGTGCCAGCAAACGCAGTTTATCGCACTTTGGACTAGAAGACAATGAGCAGTTCTTC; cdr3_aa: CASKRSLSHFGLEDNEQFF
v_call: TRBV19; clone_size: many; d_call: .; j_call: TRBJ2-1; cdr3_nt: TGTGCCACGTCCCGGGGGAGCTCCTACAATGAGCAGTTCTTC; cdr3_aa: CATSRGSSYNEQFF
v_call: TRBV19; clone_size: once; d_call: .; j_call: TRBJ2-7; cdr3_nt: TGTGCCAGTAGCGACAGGCCCGGCGACGAGCAGTACTTC; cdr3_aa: CASSDRPGDEQYF
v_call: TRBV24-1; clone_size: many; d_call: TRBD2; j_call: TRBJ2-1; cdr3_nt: TGTGCCACCAGTGACACCGGGACTAGCGGTTACAATGAGCAGTTCTTC; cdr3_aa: CATSDTGTSGYNEQFF
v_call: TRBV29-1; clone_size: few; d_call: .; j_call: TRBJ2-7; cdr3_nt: TGCAGCGTTGAGTCTTCCTACGAGCAGTACTTC; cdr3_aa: CSVESSYEQYF
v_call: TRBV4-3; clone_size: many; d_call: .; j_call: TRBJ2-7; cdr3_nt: TGCGCCAGCAGCCAGTCCCCGGAACAGGGTTTCCACGAGCAGTACTTC; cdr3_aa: CASSQSPEQGFHEQYF
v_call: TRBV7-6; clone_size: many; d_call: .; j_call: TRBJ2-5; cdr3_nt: TGTGCCAGCAGCTTCCAGTTGGGACATGAGAATCAAGAGACCCAGTACTTC; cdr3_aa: CASSFQLGHENQETQYF
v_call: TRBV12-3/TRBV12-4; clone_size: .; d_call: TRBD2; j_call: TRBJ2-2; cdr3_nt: TGTGCCAGCAGTTTCGCGGGAGCGGTTCTTTCCGGGGAGCTGTTTTTT; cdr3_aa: CASSFAGAVLSGELFF
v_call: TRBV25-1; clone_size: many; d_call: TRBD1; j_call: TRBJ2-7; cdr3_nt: TGTGCCAGCAGAAAGGGACAGGGGGACGAGCAGTACTTC; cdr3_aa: CASRKGQGDEQYF
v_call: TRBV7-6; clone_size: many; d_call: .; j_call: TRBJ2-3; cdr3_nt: TGTGCCGTCCAGAAGTCTGTCACAGATACGCAGTATTTT; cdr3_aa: CAVQKSVTDTQYF
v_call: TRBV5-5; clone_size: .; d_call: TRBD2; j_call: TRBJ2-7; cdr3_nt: TGTGCCAGCAGCCCGCTAGCGGGTGAGGTCTACGAGCAGTACTTC; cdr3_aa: CASSPLAGEVYEQYF
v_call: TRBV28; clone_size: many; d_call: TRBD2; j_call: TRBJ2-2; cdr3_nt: TGTGCCAGCAGTTCCAGCGGGAGCCTTACCGGGGAGCTGTTTTTT; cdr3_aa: CASSSSGSLTGELFF
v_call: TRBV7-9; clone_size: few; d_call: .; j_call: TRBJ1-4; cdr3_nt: TGTGCCAGCAGCTCCACCAGGGACCCTAATGAAAAACTGTTTTTT; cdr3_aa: CASSSTRDPNEKLFF
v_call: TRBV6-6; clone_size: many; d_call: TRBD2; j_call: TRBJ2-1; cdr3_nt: TGTGCCAGCCGCGAGACTAGCTCGGGTGAGCAGTTCTTC; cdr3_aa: CASRETSSGEQFF
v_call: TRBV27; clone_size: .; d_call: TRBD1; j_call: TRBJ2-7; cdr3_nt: TGTGCCAGCAGCACAGGACAGGGGTCGAACGAGCAGTACTTC; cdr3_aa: CASSTGQGSNEQYF
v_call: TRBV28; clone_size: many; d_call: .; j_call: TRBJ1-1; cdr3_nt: TGTGCCAGCAGTGCCCAGGGGCTAATCGCTGAAGCTTTCTTT; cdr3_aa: CASSAQGLIAEAFF
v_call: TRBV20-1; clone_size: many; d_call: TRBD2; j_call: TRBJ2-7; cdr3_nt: TGCAGTGCTAGCGCTAGCGGGGGAAACTACGAGCAGTACTTC; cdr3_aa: CSASASGGNYEQYF
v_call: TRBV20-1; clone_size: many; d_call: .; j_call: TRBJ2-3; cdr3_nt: TGCAGTGCTATCGGTTTGATGGATACGCAGTATTTT; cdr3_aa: CSAIGLMDTQYF
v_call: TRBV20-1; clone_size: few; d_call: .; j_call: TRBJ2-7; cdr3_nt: TGCAGTGCTAGGTCTCAGTACTACGAGCAGTACTTC; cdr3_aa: CSARSQYYEQYF
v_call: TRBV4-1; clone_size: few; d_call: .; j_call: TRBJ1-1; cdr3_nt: TGCGCCAGCGGAGGGGGACTGTTGAACACTGAAGCTTTCTTT; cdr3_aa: CASGGGLLNTEAFF
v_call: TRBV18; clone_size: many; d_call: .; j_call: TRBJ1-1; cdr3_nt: TGTGCCAGCTCACCGCAGGGTAACACTGAAGCTTTCTTT; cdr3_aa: CASSPQGNTEAFF
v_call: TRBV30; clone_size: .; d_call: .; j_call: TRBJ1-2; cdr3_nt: TGTGCCTGGAGTGTTTTCAGCGGAGGCTACACCTTC; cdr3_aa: CAWSVFSGGYTF
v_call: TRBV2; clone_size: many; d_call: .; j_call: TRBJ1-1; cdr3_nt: TGTGCCAGCCGAATTAATAGGAACACTGAAGCTTTCTTT; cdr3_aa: CASRINRNTEAFF
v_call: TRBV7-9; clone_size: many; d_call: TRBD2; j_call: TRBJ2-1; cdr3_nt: TGTGCCAGCAGCCAGGTACTAGCGGGACGCAATGAGCAGTTCTTC; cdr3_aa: CASSQVLAGRNEQFF
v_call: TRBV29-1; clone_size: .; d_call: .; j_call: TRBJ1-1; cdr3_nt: TGCAGCACAAAGAACACTGAAGCTTTCTTT; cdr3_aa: CSTKNTEAFF
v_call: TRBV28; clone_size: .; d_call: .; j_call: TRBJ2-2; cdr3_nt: TGTGCCAGCAGTTCGCCGGTGAACACCGGGGAGCTGTTTTTT; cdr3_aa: CASSSPVNTGELFF